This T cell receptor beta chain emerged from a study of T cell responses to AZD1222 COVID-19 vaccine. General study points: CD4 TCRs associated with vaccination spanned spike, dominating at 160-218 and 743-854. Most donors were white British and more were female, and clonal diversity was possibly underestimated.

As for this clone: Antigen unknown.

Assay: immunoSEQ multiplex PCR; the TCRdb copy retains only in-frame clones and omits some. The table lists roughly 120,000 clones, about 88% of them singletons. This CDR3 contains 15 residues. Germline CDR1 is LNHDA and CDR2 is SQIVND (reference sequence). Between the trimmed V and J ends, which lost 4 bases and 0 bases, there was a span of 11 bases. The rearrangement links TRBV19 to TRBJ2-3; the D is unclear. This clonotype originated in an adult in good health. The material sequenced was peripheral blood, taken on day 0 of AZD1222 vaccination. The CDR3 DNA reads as TGTGCCAGTAGTAGGAAGGGCGCTAGCACAGATACGCAGTATTTT. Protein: CASSRKGASTDTQYF.